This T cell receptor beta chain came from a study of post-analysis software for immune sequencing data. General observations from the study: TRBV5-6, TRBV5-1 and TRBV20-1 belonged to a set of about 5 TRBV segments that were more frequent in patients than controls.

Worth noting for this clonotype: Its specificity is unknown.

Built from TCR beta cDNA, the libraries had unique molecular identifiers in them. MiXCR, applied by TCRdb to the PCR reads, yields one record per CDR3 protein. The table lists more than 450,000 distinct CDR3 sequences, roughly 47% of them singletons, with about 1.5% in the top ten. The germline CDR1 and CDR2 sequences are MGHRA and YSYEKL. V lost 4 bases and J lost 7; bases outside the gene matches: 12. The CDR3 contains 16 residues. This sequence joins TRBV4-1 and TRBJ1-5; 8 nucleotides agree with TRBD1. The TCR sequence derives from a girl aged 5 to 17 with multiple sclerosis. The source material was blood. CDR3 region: CASSRQTGNRGQPQHF. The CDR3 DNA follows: TGCGCCAGCAGCCGCCAGACAGGGAACAGGGGGCAGCCCCAGCATTTT.